These 32 T cell receptor beta chains came from one sample sequenced in a study of cytomegalovirus exposure and HLA in healthy donors. 13 Jbeta primers and 60 Vbeta primers were used for the PCR. This table comes from immunoSEQ multiplex PCR, and its TCRdb copy is limited to in-frame clones, with some not included. The data contain some 140,000 clones, around four fifths of them singletons. The sequenced material came from PBMCs. These receptors were collected from a male donor in good health and CMV-seropositive.

The chain recombines TRBV25-1 with TRBJ2-7; a weak D match, TRBD1 (6 bases). The length of the CDR3 is 17 residues. V dropped 3 bases and J dropped 5 bases, with 23 bases sitting between them. Germline V gene data show CDR1 as MGHDK and CDR2 as SYGVNS. The CDR3 loop is CASSDHGAWGPGNEQYF. CDR3 nucleotide sequence: TGTGCCAGCAGTGATCATGGGGCATGGGGGCCAGGGAACGAGCAGTACTTC.

The V and J genes are TRBV4-2 and TRBJ2-7; D is unresolved. CDR3 size: 13 residues. CDR1 is LGHNA, CDR2 YNFKEQ, per germline. Trimming removed 0 bases at V and 2 bases at J, with 5 bases between. DNA of the CDR3: TGTGCCAGCAGCCAAGAACCTACCTACGAGCAGTACTTC. Protein sequence: CASSQEPTYEQYF.

The V call is TRBV7-3, the J call TRBJ1-2, with a tentative D call TRBD1 (5 bases). V was pared by 5 bases and J by 4 bases, with 17 bases between. The germline CDR1 and CDR2 sequences are SGHTA and FQGTGA. There are 15 residues in the CDR3. The CDR3 region is CASSPSGGVGYGYTF. Here the CDR3 DNA reads TGTGCCAGCAGCCCGTCGGGAGGGGTTGGCTATGGCTACACCTTC.

The chain employs TRBV5-1 and TRBJ1-3, with no clear D. In germline, CDR1 is SGHRS, CDR2 YFSETQ. There are 14 residues in the CDR3. Trimming stripped 4 bases from V and 0 bases from J, with 8 bases between. The CDR3 DNA reads as TGCGCCAGCAGCCAGACAACCTCTGGAAACACCATATATTTT. Translation gives CASSQTTSGNTIYF.

This clone has only one observation. This rearrangement joins TRBV6-1 to TRBJ2-7, with 11 bases fitting TRBD2. J gave up 5 bases and V 6 bases, and 9 bases lay outside the gene matches. The CDR3 spans 15 residues. Per germline, CDR1 MNHNS and CDR2 SASEGT. The CDR3 loop reads CASRDNSGGADEQYF. CDR3 DNA sequence: TGTGCCAGCAGAGATAATAGCGGGGGGGCCGACGAGCAGTACTTC.

V and J are TRBV4-2 and TRBJ2-5, with 7 nucleotides matching TRBD2. Germline values: CDR1 LGHNA, CDR2 YNFKEQ. This CDR3 has 16 amino acids. Trimming at V came to 0 bases and at J to 5 bases, leaving 9 bases not matched to a gene. The CDR3 bases are TGTGCCAGCAGCCAAGATAGGACTAGGAACTGGGAGACCCAGTACTTC. Its protein product is CASSQDRTRNWETQYF.

The chain has TRBV7-3 and TRBJ2-1, with 11 bases identical to TRBD2. The CDR3 is made up of 17 amino acids. The trim removed 5 bases at V and 0 bases at J, leaving 6 bases unmatched. Germline lookup yields CDR1 SGHTA and CDR2 FQGTGA. The CDR3 DNA follows: TGTGCCAGCAGCCGGACTAGCGGGTTTAGCTCCTACAATGAGCAGTTCTTC. It specifies CASSRTSGFSSYNEQFF.

The V gene is TRBV4-2, the J gene TRBJ2-1, with TRBD2 matching 9 bases. The J segment lost 11 bases and the V segment lost 0 bases, leaving 5 bases of the junction unmatched. CDR1 LGHNA and CDR2 YNFKEQ come from the germline V gene. The CDR3 totals 14 residues. CDR3 in amino acids: CASSQDRLAGKQFF. Here the CDR3 DNA reads TGTGCCAGCAGCCAAGATCGCCTAGCGGGGAAGCAGTTCTTC.

The CDR3 DNA reads TGTGCCACCGCGACAGTACTTAACTATGGCTACACCTTC. Protein sequence: CATATVLNYGYTF. The gene calls are TRBV6-1 and TRBJ1-2; tentatively, D is TRBD1 (5 bases). With 10 bases removed from V and 1 base from J, the gap between germline ends came to 13 bases. Looked up from germline, CDR1 is MNHNS and CDR2 is SASEGT. The CDR3 has 13 amino acids.

The chain recombines TRBV7-2 with TRBJ2-7; 9 bases map to TRBD2. Germline V gene data show CDR1 as SGHTA and CDR2 as FQGNSA. The CDR3 extends over 15 amino acids. Trimming removed 5 bases from V and 2 bases from J; junction bases left unmatched: 7. The CDR3 DNA sequence: TGTGCCAGCAGCCCAGGGGCTAGCGGGACCTACGAGCAGTACTTC. It translates to CASSPGASGTYEQYF.

The CDR3 loop is CASSLSGIDVNQPQHF. Here the CDR3 DNA reads TGTGCCAGCAGCTTGTCGGGTATTGATGTCAATCAGCCCCAGCATTTT. This chain connects TRBV5-6 to TRBJ1-5, with D uncertain. CDR1 and CDR2 (germline): SGHDT, YYEEEE. V was pared by 1 base and J by 3 bases, with 14 bases between. The length of the CDR3 is 16 residues.

The CDR3 DNA reads as TGTGCCAGCAGCTTGGGGGGGGCTAATGAAAAACTGTTTTTT. It encodes CASSLGGANEKLFF. The gene calls are TRBV5-6 and TRBJ1-4; weak D call: TRBD1 (5 bases). CDR1 and CDR2 from the germline V gene are SGHDT and YYEEEE. Trimming took off 0 bases at V and 3 bases at J, with 6 bases between the two ends. CDR3 length: 14 amino acids.

This chain connects TRBV30 to TRBJ2-1; 8 bases fit TRBD2. Per germline, CDR1 GTSNPN and CDR2 SVGIG (reference sequence). With 2 bases clipped from V and 7 bases from J, the junction kept 4 bases outside the gene matches. The CDR3 consists of 13 residues. CDR3 sequence: CAWSISGSNEQFF. Written as DNA, the CDR3 is TGTGCCTGGAGTATCAGCGGGAGTAATGAGCAGTTCTTC.

The J gene is TRBJ2-1, the V gene TRBV19; TRBD2 matches at 8 bases. The CDR3 loop spans 11 amino acids. V was clipped by 5 bases and J by 12 bases; unmatched bases: 3. Germline V gene sequence: CDR1 LNHDA, CDR2 SQIVND (reference sequence). CDR3 DNA sequence: TGTGCCAGTAGTCTCCGGGGGGGGCAGTTCTTC. Translating gives CASSLRGGQFF.

J is TRBJ2-3 and V is TRBV6-4; the D gene is possibly TRBD1 (6 bases). CDR3 size: 13 residues. Germline assignment: CDR1 MRHNA and CDR2 SNTAGT. V was clipped by 4 bases and J by 8 bases, with 13 bases between them. As DNA, the CDR3 is TGTGCCAGCAGTGGGGCTACAGGGAGTACGCAGTATTTT. This translates into CASSGATGSTQYF.

The chain employs TRBV2 and TRBJ2-5; a possible D gene is TRBD1 (6 bases). This CDR3 has 14 amino acids. Deletions cut 10 bases from V and 7 bases from J, with 22 bases between. The germline V gene encodes CDR1 SNHLY and CDR2 FYNNEI. CDR3 in DNA: TGTGCCACCAGAGAGCGGATCAAAGGGGGGACCCAGTACTTC. This encodes CATRERIKGGTQYF.

The chain links TRBV6-8 to TRBJ1-5, with unresolved D. Trimming took 1 base from V and 5 from J, leaving 12 bases between them. The germline CDR1 and CDR2 sequences are MNHGY and SAAAGT. The CDR3 has 15 residues. The CDR3 reads CASSYCGLSDQPQHF. CDR3 in DNA: TGTGCCAGCAGTTACTGTGGACTGTCCGATCAGCCCCAGCATTTT.

The V gene is TRBV7-9, the J gene TRBJ1-3; a possible D gene is TRBD1 (5 bases). Germline values: CDR1 SEHNR, CDR2 FQNEAQ (reference sequence). The germline V and J ends were trimmed by 11 bases and 0 bases, with 20 bases remaining between them. This CDR3 spans 16 amino acids. The CDR3 loop reads CAGGSDRAGSGNTIYF. In DNA, the CDR3 is TGTGCCGGGGGGTCAGACCGGGCCGGCTCTGGAAACACCATATATTTT.

J is TRBJ2-7 and V is TRBV7-2, with TRBD1 matching 7 bases. V lost 1 base and J lost 4; bases outside the gene matches: 7. There are 15 residues in the CDR3. CDR1 is SGHTA, CDR2 FQGNSA, per germline. The CDR3 DNA is TGTGCCAGCAGCTTAGACAGGGGTTTCAGGTACGAGCAGTACTTC. This codes for CASSLDRGFRYEQYF.

The V and J genes are TRBV2 and TRBJ2-7, with D possibly matching TRBD2 (5 bases). This CDR3 has 17 amino acids. Germline CDR1 is SNHLY and CDR2 is FYNNEI. V lost 0 bases, J lost 4 bases, and 19 bases lay in between. The CDR3 bases are TGTGCCAGCAGTGAAGCGGGCCATGACATACGAGGGTACGAGCAGTACTTC. This codes for CASSEAGHDIRGYEQYF.

The V and J genes are TRBV30 and TRBJ2-7; 9 bases fit TRBD1. CDR1 is GTSNPN and CDR2 is SVGIG in the germline V gene (reference sequence). This CDR3 has 14 residues. The trim removed 5 bases at V and 5 bases at J, leaving 10 bases unmatched. CDR3 region: CAWGVGTGRNEQYF. CDR3 DNA: TGTGCCTGGGGGGTAGGGACAGGGCGGAACGAGCAGTACTTC.

The V gene is TRBV19, the J gene TRBJ2-7, with 10 bases matching TRBD2. The germline V gene encodes CDR1 LNHDA and CDR2 SQIVND (reference sequence). CDR3 length: 14 amino acids. V lost 5 bases and J lost 3; bases outside the gene matches: 4. CDR3 DNA: TGTGCCAGTAGTGCCGCTAGCGGGAGCTACGAGCAGTACTTC. Its protein product is CASSAASGSYEQYF. Full variable domain (remainder filled in from reference TRBV19 and TRBJ2-7): DGGITQSPKYLFRKEGQNVTLSCEQNLNHDAMYWYRQDPGQGLRLIYYSQIVNDFQKGDIAEGYSVSREKKESFPLTVTSAQKNPTAFYLCASSAASGSYEQYFGPGTRLTVT.

This chain uses TRBV6-1 with TRBJ1-1, with 8 bases lining up with TRBD1. The V segment lost 8 bases and the J segment 5 bases; nucleotides outside the gene matches: 7. CDR3 length: 13 amino acids. CDR1 is MNHNS, CDR2 SASEGT, per germline. The CDR3 sequence is CASGPRQGTEAFF. CDR3 DNA: TGTGCCAGCGGGCCTAGACAGGGGACTGAAGCTTTCTTT.

This chain connects TRBV5-6 to TRBJ2-5, with D perhaps matching TRBD2 (5 bases). The DNA matches TRBJ2-7 better at its end, which makes the J call doubtful. Germline CDR1 is SGHDT and CDR2 is YYEEEE. The CDR3 extends over 14 amino acids. This CDR3 reads CASSPTGTRYEQYF. The DNA of the CDR3 is TGTGCCAGCAGCCCGACGGGAACACGCTACGAGCAGTACTTC.

The chain combines TRBV9 with TRBJ2-1; D is possibly TRBD2 (5 bases). Germline loops: CDR1 SGDLS, CDR2 YYNGEE. Trimming left V 0 bases short and J 4 bases short, with 11 bases between. CDR3 length: 15 amino acids. The CDR3 protein is CASSVEPGVYNEQFF. The CDR3 DNA follows: TGTGCCAGCAGCGTAGAGCCCGGGGTTTACAATGAGCAGTTCTTC.

The chain joins TRBV15 to TRBJ2-5, with TRBD2 identical over 10 bases. CDR1 and CDR2 (germline): LNHNV, YYDKDF (reference sequence). The CDR3 contains 15 residues. V gave up 3 bases and J gave up 4 bases; unmatched junction bases: 5. The CDR3 loop reads CATSSLTSGVETQYF. The CDR3 DNA reads as TGTGCCACCAGCAGTCTCACTAGCGGGGTAGAGACCCAGTACTTC.

The gene calls are TRBV28 and TRBJ2-1; no definite D call. The CDR3 loop spans 15 amino acids. From germline, CDR1 is MDHEN and CDR2 SYDVKM. The V end lost 2 bases, the J end lost 3 bases, and 11 bases lay between the germline ends. The CDR3 region is CASSLRSRYYNEQFF. The CDR3 nucleotides are TGTGCCAGCAGTTTAAGAAGCCGTTACTACAATGAGCAGTTCTTC.

This clone was counted only a few times. The V gene is TRBV19, the J gene TRBJ1-3; D might be TRBD1 (5 bases). V was trimmed by 4 bases and J by 0 bases, leaving 10 bases between them. CDR3 length: 15 residues. Germline V lookup: CDR1 LNHDA, CDR2 SQIVND (reference sequence). This CDR3 reads CASSTDNGSGNTIYF. In nucleotides, the CDR3 is TGTGCCAGTAGTACGGACAACGGCTCTGGAAACACCATATATTTT.

This clone appeared once. This rearrangement joins TRBV29-1 to TRBJ2-1; TRBD2 matches 7 bases. The CDR3 is 13 residues long. Germline assignment: CDR1 SQVTM and CDR2 ANQGSEA. Unmatched junction bases numbered 6, after V lost 1 base and J lost 9 bases. CDR3: CSVEVRGESEQFF. The DNA of the CDR3 is TGCAGCGTTGAAGTCCGGGGGGAGAGTGAGCAGTTCTTC.

This chain uses TRBV9 with TRBJ2-1, with D possibly being TRBD2 (5 bases). V was pared by 0 bases and J by 8 bases, with 15 bases between. The CDR3 runs 15 residues. Germline V gene lookup returns CDR1 SGDLS and CDR2 YYNGEE. CDR3 nucleotide sequence: TGTGCCAGCAGCGTAGGAGCGGAAAAGATCTATGAGCAGTTCTTC. It encodes CASSVGAEKIYEQFF.

V usage is TRBV5-4 and J usage is TRBJ2-1; 12 bases are shared with TRBD2. Germline V gives CDR1 SGHNT, CDR2 YYREEE (reference sequence). After removal of 0 bases from V and 2 bases from J, the junction contained 0 bases not matched to a gene. There are 16 residues in the CDR3. This chain's CDR3 is CASSLGLAGAYNEQFF. As DNA, the CDR3 is TGTGCCAGCAGCTTGGGACTAGCGGGGGCCTACAATGAGCAGTTCTTC.

This rearrangement joins TRBV4-3 to TRBJ2-1; 7 bases match TRBD2. Germline-derived CDR1 and CDR2 are LGHNA and YSLEER. Germline trimming cut 4 bases from V and 8 bases from J; bases unmatched to any gene: 14. The CDR3 sequence is 16 residues long. In DNA, the CDR3 is TGCGCCAGCAGCCCAGTGAGCGGACTAGTGGGCGATGAGCAGTTCTTC. Protein: CASSPVSGLVGDEQFF.